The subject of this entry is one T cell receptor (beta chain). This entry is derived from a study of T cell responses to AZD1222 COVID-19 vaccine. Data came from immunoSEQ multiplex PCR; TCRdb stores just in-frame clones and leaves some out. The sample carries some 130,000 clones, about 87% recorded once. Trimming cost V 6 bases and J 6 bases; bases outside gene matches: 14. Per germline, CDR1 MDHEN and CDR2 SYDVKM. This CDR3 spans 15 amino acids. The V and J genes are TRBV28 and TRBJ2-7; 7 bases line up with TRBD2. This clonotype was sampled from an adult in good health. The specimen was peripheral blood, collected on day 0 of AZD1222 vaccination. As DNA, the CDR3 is TGTGCCAGCAGACCCGGGGGAGGGACGGGGCGCGAGCAGTACTTC. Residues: CASRPGGGTGREQYF.